These 19 T cell receptor beta chains were all obtained from the same sample, sequenced in a study of blood T cell repertoires in COVID-19. The data were produced by immunoSEQ multiplex PCR, yet TCRdb's version contains in-frame clones alone and is incomplete. The table lists some 220,000 clones, roughly 84% of them singletons. The sample was peripheral blood. These receptors were obtained from a woman aged 60-75 years who had recovered from COVID-19.

The genes are TRBV30 and TRBJ2-5, with 8 bases aligning to TRBD2. This CDR3 has 12 residues. Germline loops: CDR1 GTSNPN, CDR2 SVGIG (reference sequence). The V segment lost 5 bases and the J segment 5 bases; nucleotides outside the gene matches: 4. CDR3 coding DNA: TGTGCCTGGGGGACTAGGGTGGAGACCCAGTACTTC. Encoded protein: CAWGTRVETQYF.

This clone appeared once. The chain carries TRBV5-6 and TRBJ1-2; 8 nucleotides match TRBD1. This CDR3 contains 13 residues. J gave up 4 bases and V 5 bases, and 4 bases lay outside the gene matches. The germline CDR1 and CDR2 sequences are SGHDT and YYEEEE. The CDR3: CASRAGQGYGYTF. The CDR3 DNA sequence: TGTGCCAGCAGGGCCGGACAGGGCTATGGCTACACCTTC.

The chain recombines TRBV5-8 with TRBJ1-5; 7 bases match TRBD1. The V gene's germline CDR1 is SGHTS and CDR2 YDEGEE. V gave up 4 bases and J gave up 2 bases; unmatched junction bases: 9. The CDR3 consists of 16 residues. CDR3 loop: CASSPTGARGNQPQHF. CDR3 in DNA: TGTGCCAGCAGCCCAACAGGGGCAAGGGGCAATCAGCCCCAGCATTTT.

The V and J genes are TRBV27 and TRBJ1-2; 8 nucleotides line up with TRBD1. This CDR3 has 15 residues. V shed 5 bases, J shed 5 bases, and the junction held 10 bases outside the gene matches. Germline V lookup: CDR1 MNHEY, CDR2 SMNVEV (reference sequence). The CDR3 loop reads CASSKTGGSFYGYTF. The CDR3 bases are TGTGCCAGCAGTAAAACAGGGGGTTCGTTTTATGGCTACACCTTC.

The chain carries TRBV19 and TRBJ1-2; TRBD1 aligns across 8 bases. This CDR3 contains 16 residues. The V segment lost 5 bases and the J segment 8 bases; nucleotides outside the gene matches: 16. Germline CDR1 LNHDA, CDR2 SQIVND (reference sequence). Here the CDR3 reads CASSSKDRVLSRGYTF. Here the CDR3 DNA reads TGTGCCAGTAGTTCAAAGGACAGGGTTTTATCTCGGGGCTACACCTTC.

This clone was seen ten or more times. This CDR3 reads CASSSRGPRYF. DNA for the CDR3: TGTGCCAGCAGCTCCAGGGGGCCCCGGTACTTC. The chain combines TRBV11-2 with TRBJ2-7, with TRBD1 matching over 8 bases. Germline V gene sequence: CDR1 SGHAT, CDR2 FQNNGV. The CDR3 is made up of 11 amino acids. With V trimmed by 4 bases and J by 12 bases, 5 bases remained unmatched.

This chain uses TRBV7-9 with TRBJ2-4; TRBD1 agrees at 7 bases. Germline assignment: CDR1 SEHNR and CDR2 FQNEAQ (reference sequence). V lost 4 bases to trimming and J lost 6 bases; unmatched junction nucleotides: 6. The CDR3 length is 14 residues. The CDR3 DNA sequence: TGTGCCAGCAGCTCAGGACAGGACGGAAACATTCAGTACTTC. It encodes CASSSGQDGNIQYF.

This clone turned up a few times. The gene calls are TRBV6-2 or TRBV6-3 and TRBJ1-5, with a weak D call TRBD1 (5 bases). Germline V CDR1 and CDR2: MNHEY, SVGEGT. The V end lost 2 bases, the J end lost 4 bases, and 12 bases lay between the germline ends. The CDR3 covers 15 residues. CDR3 sequence reads: CASSYPGRANQPQHF. CDR3 coding DNA: TGTGCCAGCAGTTACCCCGGCAGGGCAAATCAGCCCCAGCATTTT.

This clone was seen a few times. V is TRBV3-1 (or the pseudogene TRBV3-2) and J is TRBJ1-2, with a weak D call TRBD1 (6 bases). CDR3 length equals 16 residues. The germline CDR1 and CDR2 sequences are LGHDT and YNNKEL (reference sequence). V lost 1 base to trimming and J lost 0 bases, with 12 bases between them. The CDR3 DNA reads TGTGCCAGCAGCCAAGGTCAGACAGGCTCTAACTATGGCTACACCTTC. Protein: CASSQGQTGSNYGYTF.

Only one count was recorded for this clone. The CDR3 nucleotides read TGTGCCAGCAGCTTAGAAGAACTAGCGGGGCGAAACATTCAGTACTTC. This gives the protein CASSLEELAGRNIQYF. V gene TRBV11-2 combines with J gene TRBJ2-4, with 10 bases fitting TRBD2. J gave up 6 bases and V 0 bases, and 5 bases lay outside the gene matches. CDR1 is SGHAT, CDR2 FQNNGV, per germline. The CDR3 covers 16 residues.

V gene TRBV30 combines with J gene TRBJ2-1, with D uncertain. Germline V gives CDR1 GTSNPN, CDR2 SVGIG (reference sequence). The V gene lost 0 bases and the J gene lost 7 bases, with 10 bases spanning the gap. This CDR3 spans 13 amino acids. The CDR3 DNA is TGTGCCTGGAGTGTAGGTGGAGCTAATGAGCAGTTCTTC. Amino acid sequence: CAWSVGGANEQFF.

The rearrangement joins TRBV5-6 to TRBJ1-2; D is uncertain. The V gene's germline CDR1 is SGHDT and CDR2 YYEEEE. Trimming shortened V by 4 bases and J by 2 bases, and 3 bases separated the two germline ends. This CDR3 spans 11 amino acids. The CDR3 bases are TGTGCCAGCAGCGAGAACTATGGCTACACCTTC. It specifies CASSENYGYTF.

V gene TRBV30 combines with J gene TRBJ1-6; 10 nucleotides match TRBD1. Germline V gene lookup returns CDR1 GTSNPN and CDR2 SVGIG (reference sequence). The V and J ends lost 1 base and 7 bases, in that order; junction bases with no gene match: 4. The CDR3 contains 15 residues. The CDR3: CAWSADRGQNSPLHF. DNA of the CDR3: TGTGCCTGGAGTGCAGACAGGGGGCAGAATTCACCCCTCCACTTT.

The genes are TRBV5-1 and TRBJ1-5, with D hard to call. CDR1 and CDR2 (germline): SGHRS, YFSETQ. The length of the CDR3 is 13 residues. Between the trimmed V and J ends, which lost 0 bases and 9 bases, there was a span of 10 bases. The CDR3 DNA sequence: TGCGCCAGCAGCTTGGACAGAATGCCGCCCCAGCATTTT. It translates to CASSLDRMPPQHF. The full variable domain, in which reference TRBV5-1 and TRBJ1-5 provide the parts outside the CDR3, is KAGVTQTPRYLIKTRGQQVTLSCSPISGHRSVSWYQQTPGQGLQFLFEYFSETQRNKGNFPGRFSGRQFSNSRSEMNVSTLELGDSALYLCASSLDRMPPQHFGDGTRLSIL.

V usage is TRBV19 and J usage is TRBJ2-5, with a possible D match to TRBD2 (5 bases). The CDR3 spans 14 residues. The germline V and J ends were trimmed by 6 bases and 5 bases, with 16 bases remaining between them. Germline V lookup: CDR1 LNHDA, CDR2 SQIVND (reference sequence). Written as DNA, the CDR3 is TGTGCCAGTAGCGGGGTCCGGGTAGGGGAGACCCAGTACTTC. Residues: CASSGVRVGETQYF. The full variable domain, completed using reference TRBV19 and TRBJ2-5, is DGGITQSPKYLFRKEGQNVTLSCEQNLNHDAMYWYRQDPGQGLRLIYYSQIVNDFQKGDIAEGYSVSREKKESFPLTVTSAQKNPTAFYLCASSGVRVGETQYFGPGTRLLVL.

The chain has TRBV5-6 and TRBJ1-2, with 12 nucleotides matching TRBD1. CDR3 size: 17 residues. Trimming at V came to 5 bases and at J to 6 bases, leaving 14 bases not matched to a gene. Germline CDR1 SGHDT, CDR2 YYEEEE. CDR3 in amino acids: CASSYGTGGFGADGYTF. CDR3 nucleotide sequence: TGTGCCAGCAGTTATGGGACAGGGGGCTTTGGGGCGGATGGCTACACCTTC.

A few counts support this clone. This chain uses TRBV6-6 with TRBJ1-5; D not resolved. Per germline, CDR1 MNHNY and CDR2 SVGAGI (reference sequence). This CDR3 spans 11 amino acids. V dropped 6 bases and J dropped 9 bases, with 9 bases sitting between them. The CDR3 bases are TGTGCCAGCAGCTCTGGGAGGCCCCAGCATTTT. Translated, it gives CASSSGRPQHF.

Details on this clone: Compared with germline, one end of the junction differs, possibly owing to a read error. The chain recombines TRBV24-1 with TRBJ2-5; D gene unclear. The CDR3 consists of 9 residues. The germline V gene has CDR1 KGHDR and CDR2 SFDVKD. DNA for the CDR3: TGTGCCACCAGTGATTTAACGGACTTC. It specifies CATSDLTDF.

The chain uses TRBV5-4 and TRBJ2-6, with 8 bases identical to TRBD2. The CDR3 runs to 16 residues. CDR1 SGHNT and CDR2 YYREEE come from the germline V gene (reference sequence). V trimming: 7 bases; J trimming: 4 bases; junction bases outside the gene matches: 10. CDR3 sequence: CASASGGGTGANVLTF. CDR3 nucleotide sequence: TGTGCCAGCGCCTCCGGCGGGGGGACCGGGGCCAACGTCCTGACTTTC. Based on the CDR3 plus reference TRBV5-4 and TRBJ2-6, the full variable domain is ETGVTQSPTHLIKTRGQQVTLRCSSQSGHNTVSWYQQALGQGPQFIFQYYREEENGRGNFPPRFSGLQFPNYSSELNVNALELDDSALYLCASASGGGTGANVLTFGAGSRLTVL.